Sequencing of this T cell receptor beta chain was carried out in a study of blood T cell repertoires in COVID-19 (dated by TCRdb to the early 2020s). Regarding the research as a whole: The collaborator samples originated in the United States, Italy and Spain and spanned the acute and convalescent phases of COVID-19. The material from the prospective study consisted of cDNA or gDNA derived from T cells, B-cell-depleted T cells, or PBMCs. Deeply sampled blood TCRbeta repertoires from subjects exposed to, actively infected with, or recovered from COVID-19 were included in the dataset. A freely available public database, intended as a resource for researchers studying the immune response to SARS-CoV-2, is where the repertoires were released. The samples were drawn from two sources: the first 160 participants of the ongoing ImmuneRACE study, and over 1,000 subjects contributed by 6 global collaborators. Nearly every sample came with metadata listing a de-identified subject ID, COVID-19 status, age in years and sex. Where available, HLA class I and class II types were obtained from metadata supplied by the sample provider rather than from assay-based typing.

Results and caveats for the whole study, not just this receptor: The quantity of clinical and demographic metadata differed by source and by participant and was supplied without curation.

The collaborating institutions used their own protocols to collect whole blood in K2EDTA tubes. Collaborator samples were shipped for TCRbeta analysis as frozen whole blood, isolated PBMCs, or DNA extracted from either sample type. About this clone itself: What this receptor recognizes is not known. The sample holds no much larger clone one base away, and base qualities are not on file.

The CDR3 starts with the cysteine, ends with the phenylalanine, and has 14 residues. The DNA shown is the 42-base CDR3, in frame from base 1. Looking up the germline V gene yields CDR1 SGHRS and CDR2 YFSETQ. The germline ends are 11 bases apart after V is trimmed by 5 bases and J by 0 bases. TCRbeta CDR3 regions were amplified from genomic DNA by means of the immunoSEQ Assay, a bias-controlled multiplex PCR. The original pipeline was this. The number of nucleated cells in each sample was estimated by amplification of reference gene primers within the assay. Sequence reads were collapsed and filtered to measure the absolute abundance of every unique TCRbeta CDR3 rearrangement. For each sample, productive Simpson clonality was calculated by taking the square root of Simpson's diversity index across productive rearrangements. Held by TCRdb, this immuneACCESS table contains in-frame sequences only and omits some clones. Under half of the omission traces to an unresolved V gene where checked; the cause of the rest is unknown. V and J calls and clone size follow that table, whereas D and trimming were derived from the DNA. The sample table holds about 200,000 clones, of which around 80% were seen once. The top ten clonotypes cover less than 15% of the sample.

The rearrangement combines TRBV5-1 with TRBJ1-2; the D gene cannot be resolved reliably. The material sequenced was peripheral blood. The sequence was obtained from a human donor in a cohort sampled during active COVID-19. The nucleotides are TGCGCCAGCAGACCTCAGGTGACTAACTATGGCTACACCTTC. Translated, it gives CASRPQVTNYGYTF.